The clone carrying this TCR beta chain was seen a handful of times. Its antigen remains unknown. cDNA synthesis used the whole RNA isolate, giving expressed TCRB sequences. Sequenced by immunoSEQ multiplex PCR; TCRdb stores in-frame clones only, minus some. The profile shows over 700,000 clones, roughly 16% of them singletons. The data originate from a study of beta chain features in type 1 diabetes. Study-wide context: All of the samples together had 95 million to 140 million sorted cells examined. Study outcomes and limitations: Naive, central memory and regulatory TCRB repertoires appeared more similar among patients than healthy donors.

V lost 3 bases and J 6 bases, leaving 6 bases between the germline ends. CDR3 length: 12 residues. CDR1 and CDR2 (germline): LNHNV, YYDKDF (reference sequence). The genes are TRBV15 and TRBJ1-5; D ambiguous. The source of this sequence is a woman aged 18-29 years in good health. The sequencing sample was made of naive CD4+ T cells from blood. The CDR3 loop reads CATSRGFQPQHF. As DNA, the CDR3 is TGTGCCACCAGCAGGGGTTTTCAGCCCCAGCATTTT.